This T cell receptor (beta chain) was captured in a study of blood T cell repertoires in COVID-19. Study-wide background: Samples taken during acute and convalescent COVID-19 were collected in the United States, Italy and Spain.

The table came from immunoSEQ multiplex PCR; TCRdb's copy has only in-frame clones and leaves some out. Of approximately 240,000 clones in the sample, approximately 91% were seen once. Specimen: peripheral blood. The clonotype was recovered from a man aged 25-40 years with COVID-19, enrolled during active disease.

The CDR3 reads CASSRQGLLQTGANVLTF. Written as DNA, the CDR3 is TGTGCCAGCAGCCGACAGGGTCTGTTACAAACTGGGGCCAACGTCCTGACTTTC. The rearrangement uses TRBV7-9 and TRBJ2-6; 7 bases align to TRBD1. From germline, CDR1 is SEHNR and CDR2 FQNEAQ (reference sequence). The CDR3 length is 18 residues. The V and J ends lost 5 bases and 2 bases, in that order; junction bases with no gene match: 12.